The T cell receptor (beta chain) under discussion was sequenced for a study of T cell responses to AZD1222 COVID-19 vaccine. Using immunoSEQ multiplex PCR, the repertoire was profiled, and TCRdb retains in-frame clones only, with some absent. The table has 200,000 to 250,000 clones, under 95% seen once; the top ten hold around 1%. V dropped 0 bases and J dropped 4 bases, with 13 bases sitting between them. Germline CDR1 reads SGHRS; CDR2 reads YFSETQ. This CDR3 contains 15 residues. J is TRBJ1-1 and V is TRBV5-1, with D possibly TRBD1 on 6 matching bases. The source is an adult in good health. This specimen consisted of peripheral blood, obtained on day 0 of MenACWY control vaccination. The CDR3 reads CASSLATGLGTEAFF. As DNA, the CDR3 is TGCGCCAGCAGCTTGGCTACAGGGTTGGGCACTGAAGCTTTCTTT.